This T cell receptor (beta chain) originates from a study of cytomegalovirus exposure and HLA in healthy donors. Across the whole study: In terms of ancestry, the Caucasian-associated cluster contained roughly 81% of the approximately 380 genotyped donors. General study points: Exclusion as indistinguishable affected some V segments, including TRBV6-2 and TRBV6-3.

This CDR3 has 14 residues. CDR1 and CDR2 from the germline V gene are MNHEY and SMNVEV (reference sequence). V lost 10 bases to trimming and J lost 6 bases; unmatched junction nucleotides: 11. The study ran its PCR with 60 Vbeta and 13 Jbeta primers. Clones were read by immunoSEQ multiplex PCR, and TCRdb kept only the in-frame ones, dropping some. This sample has under 150,000 clones, with over 60% found just once. Concerning this clone itself: Its target is not known.

Material for sequencing was PBMCs. The chain joins TRBV27 to TRBJ2-2, with TRBD2 matching 7 bases. The origin of this receptor is a woman in her thirties in good health and CMV-seronegative. CDR3 sequence reads: CATYGLVGAGELFF. CDR3 in DNA: TGTGCCACCTACGGACTAGTCGGTGCCGGGGAGCTGTTTTTT.